A single sample is the source of the 32 T cell receptor beta chains below, sequenced in a study of blood T cell repertoires in COVID-19. The repertoire was sequenced with immunoSEQ multiplex PCR; TCRdb's copy has only in-frame clones and lacks some. Of roughly 340,000 clones detected, approximately 90% appear once; the ten largest clones hold 2.5% to 4%. The sample consisted of peripheral blood. These receptors were collected from a woman in her late teens or twenties who had recovered from COVID-19.

The chain recombines TRBV6-4 with TRBJ1-4, with a possible D match to TRBD1 (6 bases). CDR1 and CDR2 (germline): MRHNA, SNTAGT. The CDR3 loop spans 14 amino acids. V lost 2 bases to trimming and J lost 10 bases, with 14 bases between them. The CDR3 DNA is TGTGCCAGCAGTGACGAGGGCAGGGGAAGAAAACTGTTTTTT. Amino acid sequence: CASSDEGRGRKLFF.

This sequence joins TRBV25-1 and TRBJ1-1, with D perhaps matching TRBD1 (5 bases). Trimming cost V 6 bases and J 3 bases, with 14 bases left between them. CDR3 size: 14 residues. Germline values: CDR1 MGHDK, CDR2 SYGVNS. Here the CDR3 DNA reads TGTGCCAGCAGACTTTCAACAGGACACACTGAAGCTTTCTTT. It codes for CASRLSTGHTEAFF.

This clone was found once. The J gene is TRBJ1-2, the V gene TRBV3-1 (or the pseudogene TRBV3-2); 8 bases fit TRBD1. V lost 4 bases to trimming and J lost 5 bases; unmatched junction nucleotides: 15. Germline V gene data show CDR1 as LGHDT and CDR2 as YNNKEL (reference sequence). The CDR3 spans 17 residues. The CDR3 DNA reads TGTGCCAGCAGCCCTGACATGTGGACAGGGCGAGGATATGGCTACACCTTC. It yields the protein CASSPDMWTGRGYGYTF.

This clone was seen a few times. The rearrangement uses TRBV24-1 and TRBJ2-1; 10 bases match TRBD2. The CDR3 runs 14 residues. Germline-derived CDR1 and CDR2 are KGHDR and SFDVKD. The J segment lost 7 bases and the V segment lost 9 bases, leaving 8 bases of the junction unmatched. This chain's CDR3 is CATSASGRLNEQFF. CDR3 nucleotides: TGTGCCACCTCTGCTAGCGGGAGACTTAATGAGCAGTTCTTC.

Here the CDR3 DNA reads TGTGCCAGTAGTATTCTCGGGGGGGTGGATACGCAGTATTTT. Translating it yields CASSILGGVDTQYF. The gene calls are TRBV19 and TRBJ2-3; 8 bases are shared with TRBD2. This CDR3 has 14 residues. The V gene end was trimmed by 3 bases and the J gene end by 6 bases; junction bases not matched to a gene: 5. Germline CDR1 LNHDA, CDR2 SQIVND (reference sequence).

V gene TRBV11-3 combines with J gene TRBJ1-2; 10 nucleotides line up with TRBD1. The CDR3 contains 12 residues. J gave up 8 bases and V 5 bases, and 2 bases lay outside the gene matches. Germline CDR1 is SGHNT and CDR2 is YENEEA. The chain's CDR3 is CASSGTGVGYTF. Here the CDR3 DNA reads TGTGCCAGCAGCGGGACAGGGGTCGGCTACACCTTC. Using reference TRBV11-3 and TRBJ1-2 for the parts outside the CDR3, the full variable domain is EAGVVQSPRYKIIEKKQPVAFWCNPISGHNTLYWYLQNLGQGPELLIRYENEEAVDDSQLPKDRFSAERLKGVDSTLKIQPAELGDSAVYLCASSGTGVGYTFGSGTRLTVV.

The chain links TRBV14 to TRBJ2-2; 12 bases are shared with TRBD2. The germline CDR1 and CDR2 sequences are SGHDN and FVKESK. Trimming removed 4 bases from V and 3 bases from J; junction bases left unmatched: 6. This CDR3 has 17 residues. CDR3 protein: CASSPLAGGPDTGELFF. DNA for the CDR3: TGTGCCAGCAGCCCTCTAGCGGGAGGGCCGGACACCGGGGAGCTGTTTTTT.

The chain joins TRBV7-6 to TRBJ2-3; 8 bases match TRBD2. The CDR3 has 16 residues. The V gene end was trimmed by 4 bases and the J gene end by 1 base; junction bases not matched to a gene: 7. Germline values: CDR1 SGHVS, CDR2 FNYEAQ. This CDR3 reads CASSSQAGGGTDTQYF. CDR3 DNA sequence: TGTGCCAGCAGCTCCCAGGCGGGAGGAGGCACAGATACGCAGTATTTT.

The CDR3 here is CASSLSTGGNEKLFF. DNA for the CDR3: TGTGCCAGCTCACTTTCGACAGGGGGGAATGAAAAACTGTTTTTT. The rearrangement joins TRBV18 to TRBJ1-4; 9 bases agree with TRBD1. The V segment lost 4 bases and the J segment 5 bases; nucleotides outside the gene matches: 5. There are 15 residues in the CDR3. Germline V gives CDR1 KGHSH, CDR2 LQKENI. The whole variable domain, remainder taken from reference TRBV18 and TRBJ1-4, is NAGVMQNPRHLVRRRGQEARLRCSPMKGHSHVYWYRQLPEEGLKFMVYLQKENIIDESGMPKERFSAEFPKEGPSILRIQQVVRGDSAAYFCASSLSTGGNEKLFFGSGTQLSVL.

This chain links TRBV19 with TRBJ2-5; weak D call: TRBD1 (7 bases). Germline CDR1 reads LNHDA; CDR2 reads SQIVND (reference sequence). The CDR3 sequence is 14 residues long. V lost 8 bases and J 6 bases, leaving 19 bases between the germline ends. CDR3 residues: CASRGSGGRQTQYF. In DNA, the CDR3 is TGTGCCAGTCGGGGGTCAGGGGGGAGGCAGACCCAGTACTTC.

The chain's CDR3 is CAWSVLHNFPTGELFF. In DNA form, the CDR3 reads TGTGCCTGGAGTGTTCTCCATAACTTCCCCACCGGGGAGCTGTTTTTT. The J gene is TRBJ2-2, the V gene TRBV30; D is uncertain. The V end was cut by 0 bases, the J end by 4 bases, with 15 bases between. CDR1 and CDR2 (germline): GTSNPN, SVGIG (reference sequence). The CDR3 has 16 residues.

The rearrangement uses TRBV11-3 and TRBJ2-7; D gene unclear. This CDR3 contains 12 residues. Germline V CDR1 and CDR2: SGHNT, YENEEA. Trimming removed 0 bases at V and 3 bases at J, with 3 bases between. CDR3 bases: TGTGCCAGCAGCTTAGAATACTACGAGCAGTACGTC. Residues: CASSLEYYEQYV.

The sample holds a few counts of this clone. CDR3 in DNA: TGTGCCAGCAGCTCCGACAGCGAGAATCAGCCCCAGCATTTT. It is translated as CASSSDSENQPQHF. This sequence joins TRBV6-2 or TRBV6-3 and TRBJ1-5; TRBD1 is a possible D gene (5 bases). Germline CDR1 is MNHEY and CDR2 is SVGEGT. V was cut by 6 bases and J by 4 bases, with 13 bases left in between. The CDR3 contains 14 residues.

This chain connects TRBV6-5 to TRBJ1-2; 9 bases align to TRBD1. Per the germline V gene, CDR1 is MNHEY and CDR2 is SVGAGI. The CDR3 spans 14 residues. J gave up 7 bases and V 7 bases, and 10 bases lay outside the gene matches. The CDR3 reads CASTGQGRLGGYTF. Here the CDR3 DNA reads TGTGCCAGCACCGGACAGGGGCGCCTGGGTGGCTACACCTTC.

Remarks on this clone: This specimen includes other DNA sequences encoding the same CDR3. V gene TRBV9 combines with J gene TRBJ2-5; TRBD2 agrees at 11 bases. This CDR3 is 15 amino acids long. Germline values: CDR1 SGDLS, CDR2 YYNGEE. Losses at the gene ends were 0 bases for V and 5 bases for J; bases not matched to a gene: 3. The CDR3, as DNA: TGTGCCAGCAGCGTAGGCCTAGCGGGAGGCGAGACCCAGTACTTC. It translates to CASSVGLAGGETQYF.

V gene TRBV21-1 combines with J gene TRBJ2-3; TRBD2 is the table's D call, not checked against the DNA. TRBV21-1 is a listed pseudogene. This CDR3 contains 17 residues. This CDR3 is CASSKEGSDRCLDTQYF. The CDR3 DNA reads as TGTGCCAGCAGCAAAGAGGGTAGCGATAGGTGTTTAGATACGCAGTATTTT.

The chain joins TRBV6-5 to TRBJ1-2; D gene ambiguous. The CDR3 extends over 14 amino acids. CDR1 is MNHEY and CDR2 is SVGAGI in the germline V gene. Trimming took off 5 bases at V and 8 bases at J, with 18 bases between the two ends. The CDR3 spells CASSLKPNSRGYTF. In DNA, the CDR3 is TGTGCCAGCAGTCTGAAACCCAACTCGAGGGGCTACACCTTC.

The chain employs TRBV19 and TRBJ2-3; 10 nucleotides match TRBD2. The V gene's germline CDR1 is LNHDA and CDR2 SQIVND (reference sequence). The CDR3 consists of 16 residues. The V segment lost 1 base and the J segment 3 bases; nucleotides outside the gene matches: 4. The CDR3 nucleotides are TGTGCCAGTAGTATAGGGGGACTAGCGTCAACAGATACGCAGTATTTT. Protein product: CASSIGGLASTDTQYF.

A single count supports this clone. This chain connects TRBV4-1 to TRBJ2-6, with D unresolved. This CDR3 contains 19 residues. Germline CDR1 MGHRA, CDR2 YSYEKL. V was clipped by 4 bases and J by 2 bases, with 21 bases between them. CDR3 sequence: CASSPQVLEITPGANVLTF. The CDR3 DNA sequence: TGCGCCAGCAGCCCCCAGGTTCTTGAGATCACCCCTGGGGCCAACGTCCTGACTTTC.

V is TRBV6-5 and J is TRBJ1-6, with D possibly being TRBD1 (5 bases). CDR1 and CDR2 from the germline V gene are MNHEY and SVGAGI. V lost 3 bases to trimming and J lost 5 bases, with 8 bases between them. The CDR3 runs 14 residues. CDR3 sequence (DNA): TGTGCCAGCAGTTATCAGGGCAATAATTCACCCCTCCACTTT. As protein: CASSYQGNNSPLHF.

The chain has TRBV10-3 and TRBJ2-5, with D tentatively TRBD2 (5 bases). Trimming stripped 3 bases from V and 4 bases from J, with 9 bases between. CDR3 length: 13 amino acids. Germline V gives CDR1 ENHRY, CDR2 SYGVKD. The CDR3 DNA reads TGTGCCATCAGTGAACGGGGTGGAGAGACCCAGTACTTC. This encodes CAISERGGETQYF.

The rearrangement joins TRBV7-2 to TRBJ1-3; 8 bases align to TRBD1. The germline gives CDR1 SGHTA, CDR2 FQGNSA. With 5 bases clipped from V and 3 bases from J, the junction kept 3 bases outside the gene matches. CDR3 size: 14 residues. DNA of the CDR3: TGTGCCAGCAGCAACGGACAGGGTGGAAACACCATATATTTT. It is translated as CASSNGQGGNTIYF.

Concerning this clone itself: Other DNA sequences in this sample translate to the same CDR3. The V and J genes are TRBV6-6 and TRBJ1-1, with TRBD1 identical over 9 bases. The germline CDR1 and CDR2 sequences are MNHNY and SVGAGI (reference sequence). Germline trimming cut 0 bases from V and 3 bases from J; bases unmatched to any gene: 2. The CDR3 spans 15 residues. The CDR3 region is CASSYSGQGDTEAFF. CDR3 sequence (DNA): TGTGCCAGCAGTTACTCGGGACAGGGAGACACTGAAGCTTTCTTT.

The chain recombines TRBV4-3 with TRBJ1-2, with TRBD1 identical over 8 bases. Germline CDR1 LGHNA, CDR2 YSLEER. The V segment lost 4 bases and the J segment 8 bases; nucleotides outside the gene matches: 9. The CDR3 loop spans 14 amino acids. The CDR3 nucleotides read TGCGCCAGCAGCCCATTAGGGACAGGACAAGGCTACACCTTC. It yields the protein CASSPLGTGQGYTF.

The V call is TRBV24-1, the J call TRBJ2-1; 11 bases are a match to TRBD2. This CDR3 spans 17 amino acids. Germline CDR1 is KGHDR and CDR2 is SFDVKD. V was pared by 4 bases and J by 2 bases, with 6 bases of the junction left unmatched. This chain's CDR3 is CATSEKTSGSPYNEQFF. The CDR3, as DNA: TGTGCCACCAGTGAAAAAACTAGCGGGAGTCCCTACAATGAGCAGTTCTTC.

This chain connects TRBV24-1 to TRBJ1-2, with 8 bases matching TRBD1. Germline V gives CDR1 KGHDR, CDR2 SFDVKD. Trimming cost V 5 bases and J 3 bases; bases outside gene matches: 4. The CDR3 consists of 14 residues. The CDR3 is CATSAGTGYYGYTF. The CDR3 DNA sequence: TGTGCCACCAGTGCCGGGACAGGATACTATGGCTACACCTTC.

The rearrangement joins TRBV27 to TRBJ2-1; TRBD1 matches 10 bases. CDR1 is MNHEY and CDR2 is SMNVEV in the germline V gene (reference sequence). With 1 base clipped from V and 10 bases from J, the junction kept 13 bases outside the gene matches. The CDR3 totals 17 residues. The DNA of the CDR3 is TGTGCCAGCAGTTTATTCTGGGGGGGGACAGGGGCTGGAGAGCAGTTCTTC. This codes for CASSLFWGGTGAGEQFF.

About this clone: An end of the junction does not agree with germline; a read error may underlie this. The chain couples TRBV6-2 or TRBV6-3 to TRBJ2-5, with 13 nucleotides matching TRBD2. The CDR3 runs 16 residues. Germline V gives CDR1 MNHEY, CDR2 SVGEGT. In nucleotides, the CDR3 is TGTGCCGGCAGCCGTATCGGACTAGCGGGAGAAGAGACCCAGTACTTC. Amino acids: CAGSRIGLAGEETQYF.

This chain uses TRBV7-9 with TRBJ1-1, with TRBD1 as a possible D gene (6 bases). Trimming took off 4 bases at V and 0 bases at J, with 9 bases between the two ends. The CDR3 is 14 amino acids. Germline V gives CDR1 SEHNR, CDR2 FQNEAQ (reference sequence). In nucleotides, the CDR3 is TGTGCCAGCAGCTCGACAGGCGTGAACACTGAAGCTTTCTTT. Protein sequence: CASSSTGVNTEAFF.

The rearrangement links TRBV5-1 to TRBJ2-3, with 7 bases that match TRBD2. V trimming: 7 bases; J trimming: 0 bases; junction bases outside the gene matches: 5. Looked up from germline, CDR1 is SGHRS and CDR2 is YFSETQ. This CDR3 has 14 residues. The CDR3 DNA reads TGCGCCAGCCACGGCGGGGGTAGCACAGATACGCAGTATTTT. This gives the protein CASHGGGSTDTQYF.

The chain joins TRBV6-1 to TRBJ2-7, with D possibly being TRBD1 (6 bases). Trimming pared 0 bases from V and 6 bases from J, leaving 12 bases between. CDR3 length: 14 amino acids. The germline CDR1 and CDR2 sequences are MNHNS and SASEGT. The DNA of the CDR3 is TGTGCCAGCAGTGAAGCGGCAGGGGTGGGCGAGCAGTACGTC. Translated, it gives CASSEAAGVGEQYV.

This chain uses TRBV6-2 or TRBV6-3 with TRBJ2-1, with D maybe TRBD1 (5 bases). Germline V CDR1 and CDR2: MNHEY, SVGEGT. CDR3 length: 16 amino acids. The V and J ends lost 2 bases and 4 bases respectively, with 15 bases between them. Written as DNA, the CDR3 is TGTGCCAGCAGTTACACGCTACAGGTAAATTACAATGAGCAGTTCTTC. Its translation: CASSYTLQVNYNEQFF.